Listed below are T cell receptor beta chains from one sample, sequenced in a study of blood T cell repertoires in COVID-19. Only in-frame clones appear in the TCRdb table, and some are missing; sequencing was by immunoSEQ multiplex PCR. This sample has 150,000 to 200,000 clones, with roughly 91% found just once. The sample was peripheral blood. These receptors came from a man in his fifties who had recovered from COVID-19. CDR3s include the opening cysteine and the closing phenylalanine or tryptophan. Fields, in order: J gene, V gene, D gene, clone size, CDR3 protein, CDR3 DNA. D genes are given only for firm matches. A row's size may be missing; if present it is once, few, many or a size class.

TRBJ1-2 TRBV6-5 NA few CASRQIPYGYTF TGTGCCAGCAGGCAGATTCCCTATGGCTACACCTTC
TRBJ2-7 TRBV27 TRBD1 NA CASEQGAEEQYF TGTGCCAGCGAGCAGGGGGCAGAAGAGCAGTACTTC
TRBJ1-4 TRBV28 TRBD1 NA CASSTPLRGWKGKLFF TGTGCCAGCAGCACACCCCTCAGGGGGTGGAAGGGAAAACTGTTTTTT
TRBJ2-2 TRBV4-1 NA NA CASSLGDSGTTNTGELFF TGCGCCAGCAGCCTGGGCGATTCCGGGACAACGAACACCGGGGAGCTGTTTTTT
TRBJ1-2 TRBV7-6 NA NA CASSLGPGDYGYTF TGTGCCAGCAGCTTAGGTCCGGGGGACTATGGCTACACCTTC
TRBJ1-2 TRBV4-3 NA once CASSQAEEAGYTF TGCGCCAGCAGCCAAGCCGAGGAGGCGGGCTACACCTTC
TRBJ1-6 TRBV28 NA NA CASSQVSSNSPLHF TGTGCCAGCAGTCAGGTCTCCTCAAATTCACCCCTCCACTTT
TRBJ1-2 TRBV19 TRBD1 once CASYRGSSYGYTF TGTGCCAGTTACAGGGGGTCCTCTTATGGCTACACCTTC
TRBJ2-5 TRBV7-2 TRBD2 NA CASSLTSGTSGRALETQYF TGTGCCAGCAGCCTAACCTCCGGGACTAGCGGGAGGGCCTTAGAGACCCAGTACTTC
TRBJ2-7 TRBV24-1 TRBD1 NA CATNMGQGLAYEQYF TGTGCCACCAACATGGGACAGGGGCTAGCCTACGAGCAGTACTTC
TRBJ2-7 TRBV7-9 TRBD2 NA CASSPWGVGGSYEQYF TGTGCCAGCAGCCCCTGGGGGGTGGGAGGGTCGTACGAGCAGTACTTC
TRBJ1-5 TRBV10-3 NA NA CAISVGGSNQPQHF TGTGCCATCAGTGTGGGGGGGAGCAATCAGCCCCAGCATTTT
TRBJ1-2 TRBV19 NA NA CASSRGPVNYGYTF TGTGCCAGTAGTAGAGGCCCGGTCAACTATGGCTACACCTTC
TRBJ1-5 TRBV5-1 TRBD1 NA CASSLVTGADQPQHF TGCGCCAGCAGCTTGGTGACAGGGGCGGATCAGCCCCAGCATTTT
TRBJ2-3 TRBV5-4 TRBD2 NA CASSLSTSGVHF TGTGCCAGCAGCTTGAGTACTAGCGGGGTGCACTTT
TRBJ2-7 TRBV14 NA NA CASSQEARLSYEQYF TGTGCCAGCAGCCAAGAGGCTCGACTGTCCTACGAGCAGTACTTC
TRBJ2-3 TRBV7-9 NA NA CASSLVYRDTQYF TGTGCCAGCAGCTTAGTCTATCGAGATACGCAGTATTTT
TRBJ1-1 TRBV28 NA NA CASSLLGGTEAFF TGTGCCAGCAGTTTATTAGGGGGCACTGAAGCTTTCTTT
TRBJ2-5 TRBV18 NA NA CASSPVGKSRGETQYF TGTGCCAGCTCACCAGTTGGGAAGAGCAGGGGAGAGACCCAGTACTTC
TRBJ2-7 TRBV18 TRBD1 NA CASSPNRGEEQYF TGTGCCAGCTCACCAAACAGGGGAGAAGAGCAGTACTTC
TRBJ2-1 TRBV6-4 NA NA CASSETLGGEQFF TGTGCCAGCAGTGAGACACTGGGAGGTGAGCAGTTCTTC
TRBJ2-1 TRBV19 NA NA CASAKEAGALYNEQFF TGTGCCAGCGCCAAAGAGGCGGGGGCCCTATACAATGAGCAGTTCTTC
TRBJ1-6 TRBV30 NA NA CAWRGQFTPLHF TGTGCCTGGAGAGGACAGTTTACACCCCTCCACTTT
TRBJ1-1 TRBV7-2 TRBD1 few CASSSQGGNTEAFF TGTGCCAGCAGCTCACAGGGGGGGAACACTGAAGCTTTCTTT
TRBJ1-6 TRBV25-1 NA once CASGGTPNNSPLHF TGTGCCAGCGGCGGGACCCCCAATAATTCACCCCTCCACTTT
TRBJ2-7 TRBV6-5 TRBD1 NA CASSSAGGNREQYF TGTGCCAGCAGTTCTGCAGGGGGCAACAGGGAGCAGTACTTC
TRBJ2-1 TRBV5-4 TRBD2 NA CASSRELAGGNEQFF TGTGCCAGCAGCCGCGAACTAGCGGGGGGGAATGAGCAGTTCTTC
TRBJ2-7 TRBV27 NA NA CASSLTYHSPYEQYF TGTGCCAGCAGTTTAACCTACCACTCTCCCTACGAGCAGTACTTC
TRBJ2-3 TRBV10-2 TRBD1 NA CASSEVRGPTDTQYF TGCGCCAGCAGTGAGGTGAGGGGGCCGACAGATACGCAGTATTTT
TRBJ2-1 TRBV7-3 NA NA CASSPVGVGRDEQFF TGTGCCAGCAGCCCCGTCGGGGTCGGAAGGGATGAGCAGTTCTTC
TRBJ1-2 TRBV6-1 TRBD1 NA CASSEAPQGAYGYTF TGTGCCAGCAGTGAAGCGCCCCAGGGGGCATATGGCTACACCTTC
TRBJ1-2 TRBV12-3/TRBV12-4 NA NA CASSLRGGYGYTF TGTGCCAGCAGTTTAAGGGGAGGGTATGGCTACACCTTC
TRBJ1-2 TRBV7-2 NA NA CASSLVAENYGYTF TGTGCCAGCAGCTTAGTGGCGGAAAACTATGGCTACACCTTC
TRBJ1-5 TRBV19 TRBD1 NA CASIQTTGKLNQPQHF TGTGCCAGTATCCAAACGACAGGGAAGTTAAATCAGCCCCAGCATTTT
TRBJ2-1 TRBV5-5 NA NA CASSPTTGRNEQFF TGTGCCAGCAGCCCCACGACAGGGAGGAATGAGCAGTTCTTC
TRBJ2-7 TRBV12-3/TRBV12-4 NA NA CASSPDSRYEQYF TGTGCCAGCAGTCCTGACAGCCGGTACGAGCAGTACTTC
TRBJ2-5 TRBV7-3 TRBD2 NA CASSPSASGGLQETQYF TGTGCCAGCAGCCCCTCCGCTAGCGGGGGACTACAAGAGACCCAGTACTTC
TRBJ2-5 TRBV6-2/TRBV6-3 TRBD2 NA CASSYYSASGRGSQETQYF TGTGCCAGCAGTTACTATTCCGCTAGCGGGAGGGGATCGCAAGAGACCCAGTACTTC
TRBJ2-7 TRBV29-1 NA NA CSVEDFGGTEQYF TGCAGCGTTGAAGATTTCGGAGGGACGGAGCAGTACTTC
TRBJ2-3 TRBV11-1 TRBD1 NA CASSLMGQGYTDTQYF TGTGCCAGCAGCTTAATGGGACAGGGGTATACAGATACGCAGTATTTT
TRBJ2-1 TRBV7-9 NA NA CASSLEADEQFF TGTGCCAGCAGCTTAGAAGCTGATGAGCAGTTCTTC
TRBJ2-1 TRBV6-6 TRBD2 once CASTGTSGNNEQFF TGTGCCAGCACCGGGACTAGCGGAAACAATGAGCAGTTCTTC
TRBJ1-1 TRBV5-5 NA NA CASSLWGVNTEAFF TGTGCCAGCAGCTTGTGGGGGGTGAACACTGAAGCTTTCTTT
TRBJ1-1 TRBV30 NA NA CAWSVPGNTEAFF TGTGCCTGGAGTGTACCAGGGAACACTGAAGCTTTCTTT
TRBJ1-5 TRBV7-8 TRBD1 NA CASSLGQGVGQPQHF TGTGCCAGCAGCTTAGGACAGGGGGTAGGACAGCCCCAGCATTTT
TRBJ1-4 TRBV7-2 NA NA CASGDRGGREKLFF TGTGCCAGCGGTGATCGGGGAGGGAGGGAAAAACTGTTTTTT
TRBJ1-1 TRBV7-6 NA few CASSRESGRAFF TGTGCCAGCAGCCGAGAGTCGGGGAGAGCTTTCTTT
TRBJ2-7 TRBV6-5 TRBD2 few CASQDRAGTYEQYF TGTGCCAGTCAAGACAGAGCGGGAACCTACGAGCAGTACTTC
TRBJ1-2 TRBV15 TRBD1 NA CATSREQGGYGYTF TGTGCCACCAGCAGAGAACAGGGGGGCTATGGCTACACCTTC